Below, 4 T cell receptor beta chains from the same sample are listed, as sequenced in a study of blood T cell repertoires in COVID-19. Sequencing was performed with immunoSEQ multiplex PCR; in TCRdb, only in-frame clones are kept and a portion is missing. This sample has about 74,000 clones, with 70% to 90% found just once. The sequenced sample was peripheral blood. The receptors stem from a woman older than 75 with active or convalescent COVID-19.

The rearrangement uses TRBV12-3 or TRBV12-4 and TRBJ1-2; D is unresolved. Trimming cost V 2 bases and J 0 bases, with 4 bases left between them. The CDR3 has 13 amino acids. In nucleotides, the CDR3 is TGTGCCAGCAGTTTACAGGCTAACTATGGCTACACCTTC. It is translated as CASSLQANYGYTF.

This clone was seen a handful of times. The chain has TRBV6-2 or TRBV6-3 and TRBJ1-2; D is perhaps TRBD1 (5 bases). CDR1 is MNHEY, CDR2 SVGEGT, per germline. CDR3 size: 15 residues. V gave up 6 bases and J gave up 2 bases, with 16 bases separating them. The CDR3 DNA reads TGTGCCAGCAGCCTGCGGGGGGGGTCGAACTATGGCTACACCTTC. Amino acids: CASSLRGGSNYGYTF.

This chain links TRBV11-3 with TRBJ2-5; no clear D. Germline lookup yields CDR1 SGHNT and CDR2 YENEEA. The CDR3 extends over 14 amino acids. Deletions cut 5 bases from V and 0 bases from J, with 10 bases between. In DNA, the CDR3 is TGTGCCAGCAGCAAGGCGCGGTACCAAGAGACCCAGTACTTC. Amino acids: CASSKARYQETQYF. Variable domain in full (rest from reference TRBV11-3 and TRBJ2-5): EAGVVQSPRYKIIEKKQPVAFWCNPISGHNTLYWYLQNLGQGPELLIRYENEEAVDDSQLPKDRFSAERLKGVDSTLKIQPAELGDSAVYLCASSKARYQETQYFGPGTRLLVL.

CDR3 sequence (DNA): TGTGCCAGCACCCCCTCGAGACTAGCCAAAAACATTCAGTACTTC. This sequence encodes CASTPSRLAKNIQYF. The rearrangement links TRBV6-2 or TRBV6-3 to TRBJ2-4; D unclear. The CDR3 runs to 15 residues. V was cut by 7 bases and J by 0 bases, with 13 bases left in between. Germline V gives CDR1 MNHEY, CDR2 SVGEGT.